This TCR beta chain was recorded in a study of cytotoxic CD8 clonotypes in ibrutinib-treated CLL. At the level of the study: Response sampling occurred after a median approximately eleven months of treatment (range 6 to 36).

TCRdb's copy holds only in-frame clones and misses some; the assay was immunoSEQ multiplex PCR. The sample shows around 310,000 clones, roughly 85% of them seen only once. The germline gives CDR1 SGHTA, CDR2 FQGNSA. Deletions cut 2 bases from V and 1 base from J, with 6 bases between. The CDR3 is made up of 13 amino acids. The genes are TRBV7-2 and TRBJ2-7; no firm D call. This specimen was PBMCs, taken before ibrutinib treatment. This clonotype originated in a human donor with chronic lymphocytic leukemia. Here the CDR3 reads CASSLWISYEQYF. The CDR3 DNA reads as TGTGCCAGCAGCTTATGGATTTCCTACGAGCAGTACTTC.